This TCR beta chain was recorded in a study of tumor-infiltrating lymphocytes in oesophageal squamous cell carcinoma. From germline, CDR1 is MNHNS and CDR2 SASEGT. The CDR3 contains 14 residues. With V trimmed by 6 bases and J by 1 base, 4 bases remained unmatched. A single record per CDR3 protein comes from TCRdb applying MiXCR to the PCR reads. Here the sample spans nearly 20,000 distinct CDR3 sequences, approximately 39% being singletons. This clonotype was found many times. This chain connects TRBV6-1 to TRBJ2-7; TRBD2 agrees at 9 bases. The material sequenced was esophageal tumor tissue. This receptor was identified in a male donor with esophageal squamous cell carcinoma. CDR3 residues: CASSMAGGSYEQYF. CDR3 sequence (DNA): TGTGCCAGCAGCATGGCGGGAGGGTCCTACGAGCAGTACTTC.